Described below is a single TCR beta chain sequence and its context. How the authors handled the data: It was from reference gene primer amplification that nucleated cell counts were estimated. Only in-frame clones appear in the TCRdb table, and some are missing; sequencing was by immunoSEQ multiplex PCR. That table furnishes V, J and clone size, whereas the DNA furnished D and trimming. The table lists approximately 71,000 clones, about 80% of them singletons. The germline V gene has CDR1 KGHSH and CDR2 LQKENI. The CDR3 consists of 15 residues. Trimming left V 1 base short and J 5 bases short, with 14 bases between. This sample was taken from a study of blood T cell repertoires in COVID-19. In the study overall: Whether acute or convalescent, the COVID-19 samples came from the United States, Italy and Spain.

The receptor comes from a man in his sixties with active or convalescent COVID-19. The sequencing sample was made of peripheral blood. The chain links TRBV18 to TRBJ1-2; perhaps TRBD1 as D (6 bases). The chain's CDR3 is CASSPLGDKGYGYTF. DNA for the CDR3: TGTGCCAGCTCACCACTGGGGGACAAGGGATATGGCTACACCTTC.